A single sample is the source of the 25 T cell receptor beta chains below, sequenced in a study of CD8+CD57+ T cells in acquired aplastic anemia. TCR beta VDJ and CDR3 were profiled, and genomic DNA was the template. TCRdb recomputed calls from the reads with MiXCR, one row per CDR3 protein. The profile shows about 180,000 distinct CDR3 sequences, more than 60% of them singletons. Patients chosen for sequencing had shown CD8+CD57+ cell expansion by flow cytometry. The sequenced material came from sorted CD4+, CD8+, or CD8+CD57+ T cells (not recorded which) from PBMCs. The receptors come from a human donor with aplastic anemia.

The V gene is TRBV11-3, the J gene TRBJ2-7, with TRBD2 matching 10 bases. The CDR3 spans 16 residues. Germline loops: CDR1 SGHNT, CDR2 YENEEA. After removal of 0 bases from V and 4 bases from J, the junction contained 6 bases not matched to a gene. The CDR3 is CASSLEGTSGAYEQYF. CDR3 coding DNA: TGTGCCAGCAGCTTAGAAGGTACTAGCGGGGCATACGAGCAGTACTTC.

The gene calls are TRBV7-6 and TRBJ1-6; weak D call: TRBD1 (5 bases). V lost 5 bases, J lost 8 bases, and 13 bases lay in between. The length of the CDR3 is 14 residues. The germline V gene encodes CDR1 SGHVS and CDR2 FNYEAQ. CDR3 loop: CASSPAGGDSPLHF. In DNA, the CDR3 is TGTGCCAGCAGCCCCGCCGGGGGTGATTCACCCCTCCACTTT.

The chain is built from TRBV20-1 and TRBJ2-3; no clear D. The CDR3 is 11 residues long. Between the trimmed V and J ends, which lost 4 bases and 6 bases, there was a span of 8 bases. The germline CDR1 and CDR2 sequences are DFQATT and SNEGSKA (reference sequence). CDR3 DNA sequence: TGCAGTGCTAAACGGGCCGATACGCAGTATTTT. As protein: CSAKRADTQYF.

The chain couples TRBV2 to TRBJ2-7; 9 bases map to TRBD1. Trimming removed 6 bases from V and 5 bases from J; junction bases left unmatched: 14. The CDR3 spans 16 residues. Germline-derived CDR1 and CDR2 are SNHLY and FYNNEI. The CDR3 spells CASSEMHRGLGDEQYF. The DNA of the CDR3 is TGTGCCAGCAGCGAAATGCACAGGGGGCTAGGAGACGAGCAGTACTTC.

This chain connects TRBV7-9 to TRBJ2-1; the D gene could be TRBD1 or TRBD2 (6 bases each). Germline V gene lookup returns CDR1 SEHNR and CDR2 FQNEAQ (reference sequence). Trimming removed 2 bases at V and 2 bases at J, with 19 bases between. The CDR3 runs 18 residues. This CDR3 is CASSLRPVGGTPYNEQFF. The CDR3 DNA follows: TGTGCCAGCAGCTTACGCCCGGTCGGGGGCACCCCCTACAATGAGCAGTTCTTC.

This clonotype appeared many times. The rearrangement joins TRBV3-1 to TRBJ2-6, with D perhaps matching TRBD2 (6 bases). CDR1 is LGHDT, CDR2 YNNKEL, per germline (reference sequence). This CDR3 comprises 18 residues. Trimming removed 3 bases at V and 0 bases at J, with 15 bases between. This CDR3 is CASSHGGTETSGANVLTF. In nucleotides, the CDR3 is TGTGCCAGCAGCCACGGAGGGACCGAGACCTCTGGGGCCAACGTCCTGACTTTC. The full variable domain, completed using reference TRBV3-1 and TRBJ2-6, is DTAVSQTPKYLVTQMGNDKSIKCEQNLGHDTMYWYKQDSKKFLKIMFSYNNKELIINETVPNRFSPKSPDKAHLNLHINSLELGDSAVYFCASSHGGTETSGANVLTFGAGSRLTVL.

In regard to this clonotype: With a much larger clone just one base away, this may be a read error. This sequence joins TRBV2 and TRBJ2-7; 7 nucleotides match TRBD1. CDR1 and CDR2 (germline): SNHLY, FYNNEI. The CDR3 totals 13 residues. The DNA of the CDR3 is TGTACCAGCAGGTCAGGGGGCTCCTACGAGCAGTACTTC. Amino acid sequence: CTSRSGGSYEQYF.

Points on this clonotype: Compared with germline, one end of the junction differs, possibly owing to a read error. The rearrangement links TRBV20-1 to TRBJ2-1, with D perhaps matching TRBD2 (5 bases). This CDR3 spans 15 amino acids. Germline CDR1 reads DFQATT; CDR2 reads SNEGSKA (reference sequence). CDR3 loop: CSTRSLESSYNEQFF. CDR3 sequence (DNA): TGCAGTACTAGATCCTTAGAGAGCTCCTACAATGAGCAGTTCTTC.

V is TRBV7-9 and J is TRBJ2-5; 7 bases agree with TRBD2. CDR1 and CDR2 from the germline V gene are SEHNR and FQNEAQ (reference sequence). CDR3 size: 15 residues. After removal of 5 bases from V and 3 bases from J, the junction contained 9 bases not matched to a gene. CDR3 nucleotides: TGTGCCAGCAGCCGTAGCTGGACTAGGGAAGAGACCCAGTACTTC. It codes for CASSRSWTREETQYF. The full variable domain, rest sourced from reference TRBV7-9 and TRBJ2-5, is DTGVSQNPRHKITKRGQNVTFRCDPISEHNRLYWYRQTLGQGPEFLTYFQNEAQLEKSRLLSDRFSAERPKGSFSTLEIQRTEQGDSAMYLCASSRSWTREETQYFGPGTRLLVL.

The J gene is TRBJ1-2, the V gene TRBV4-1; D not resolved. The length of the CDR3 is 14 residues. CDR1 and CDR2 from the germline V gene are MGHRA and YSYEKL. The V end lost 1 base, the J end lost 7 bases, and 13 bases lay between the germline ends. This CDR3 is CASSQGSNVGGYTF. The CDR3 nucleotides read TGCGCCAGCAGCCAAGGAAGCAACGTTGGTGGCTACACCTTC.

This clonotype was found many times. The CDR3 protein is CASSQDPFSNQPQHF. CDR3 coding DNA: TGCGCCAGCAGCCAAGATCCCTTTAGCAATCAGCCCCAGCATTTT. The chain carries TRBV4-1 and TRBJ1-5; no firm D call. The length of the CDR3 is 15 residues. Germline CDR1 and CDR2: MGHRA and YSYEKL. With 0 bases removed from V and 0 bases from J, the gap between germline ends came to 6 bases.

The rearrangement joins TRBV28 to TRBJ1-5; 8 bases line up with TRBD1. Trimming cost V 5 bases and J 5 bases; bases outside gene matches: 8. Germline values: CDR1 MDHEN, CDR2 SYDVKM. This CDR3 region has 15 residues. CDR3 sequence (DNA): TGTGCCAGCAGTGGTGGGGACAGGTCCCATCAGCCCCAGCATTTT. Amino acid sequence: CASSGGDRSHQPQHF.

This clonotype was observed once. The V and J genes are TRBV9 and TRBJ2-7; possibly TRBD1 for D (6 bases). Between the trimmed V and J ends, which lost 3 bases and 3 bases, there was a span of 10 bases. Germline assignment: CDR1 SGDLS and CDR2 YYNGEE. The CDR3 loop spans 13 amino acids. The CDR3 nucleotides read TGTGCCAGCAGCGGATGGACAGTCTACGAGCAGTACTTC. It specifies CASSGWTVYEQYF.

This chain joins TRBV20-1 and TRBJ2-7, with 9 positions matching TRBD1. CDR1 and CDR2 (germline): DFQATT, SNEGSKA (reference sequence). Losses at the gene ends were 0 bases for V and 4 bases for J; bases not matched to a gene: 4. The CDR3 sequence is 14 residues long. CDR3 protein: CSARDRDRVYEQYF. The DNA for the CDR3 is TGCAGTGCTAGAGACCGGGACAGGGTTTACGAGCAGTACTTC.

The J gene is TRBJ2-7, the V gene TRBV5-4; D gene ambiguous. The CDR3 consists of 14 residues. The V gene lost 0 bases and the J gene lost 3 bases, with 10 bases spanning the gap. Germline V CDR1 and CDR2: SGHNT, YYREEE (reference sequence). The chain's CDR3 is CASSLGQSIYEQYF. CDR3 nucleotides: TGTGCCAGCAGCTTGGGCCAGTCCATCTACGAGCAGTACTTC. The full variable domain, completed using reference TRBV5-4 and TRBJ2-7, is ETGVTQSPTHLIKTRGQQVTLRCSSQSGHNTVSWYQQALGQGPQFIFQYYREEENGRGNFPPRFSGLQFPNYSSELNVNALELDDSALYLCASSLGQSIYEQYFGPGTRLTVT.

This clonotype was recorded only once. A junction boundary mismatches the germline segment, possibly from a read error. The chain joins TRBV2 to TRBJ1-6; TRBD1 aligns across 8 bases. This CDR3 is 16 amino acids long. CDR1 and CDR2 (germline): SNHLY, FYNNEI. CDR3 protein: CASSVRGQVYNSALHF. CDR3 bases: TGTGCCAGCAGCGTAAGGGGACAGGTCTATAATTCAGCCCTCCACTTT.

Worth noting for this clonotype: The junction differs from germline at one of its ends, possibly a read error. The chain is built from TRBV6-1 and TRBJ1-1; no clear D. The CDR3 sequence is 14 residues long. Germline CDR1 reads MNHNS; CDR2 reads SASEGT. The CDR3 region has the DNA TGCGCCAGCAGTGAGTCACAAGTGAACACTGAAGCTTTCTTT. Translated, it gives CASSESQVNTEAFF.

This clonotype was observed at least ten times. The CDR3 DNA is TGTGCTAGTGACTCGGGGAATCGGGATGAAAAACTGTTTTTT. Its translation: CASDSGNRDEKLFF. The V gene is TRBV12-5, the J gene TRBJ1-4, with D unclear. Germline CDR1 is LGHNT and CDR2 is FRNRAP. This CDR3 is 14 amino acids long. The V and J ends lost 7 bases and 6 bases respectively, with 15 bases between them.

Details on this clonotype: Mismatch with germline at one junction end may stem from a read error. The V and J genes are TRBV20-1 and TRBJ2-1, with 9 bases matching TRBD2. Germline CDR1 and CDR2: DFQATT and SNEGSKA (reference sequence). The CDR3 has 15 amino acids. CDR3 in DNA: TGCAGCGCTAGAGATGGCGGGAGGGCCACGGATGAGCAGTTCTTC. It yields the protein CSARDGGRATDEQFF.

The chain combines TRBV5-1 with TRBJ1-1, with D maybe TRBD1 (5 bases). The length of the CDR3 is 14 residues. Germline CDR1 is SGHRS and CDR2 is YFSETQ. V was trimmed by 3 bases and J by 4 bases, leaving 13 bases between them. The CDR3 nucleotides are TGCGCCAGCAGCTCGTGGGGGGAGGGCACTGAAGCTTTCTTT. Amino acid sequence: CASSSWGEGTEAFF.

The chain has TRBV29-1 and TRBJ2-1, with 9 bases that match TRBD1. The CDR3 is 12 amino acids. The V gene's germline CDR1 is SQVTM and CDR2 ANQGSEA. V lost 8 bases, J lost 7 bases, and 6 bases stayed unmatched. This chain's CDR3 is CSFDRGRNEQFF. The CDR3 DNA reads TGCAGCTTCGACAGGGGGAGGAATGAGCAGTTCTTC.

V and J are TRBV7-6 and TRBJ2-2, with TRBD2 identical over 10 bases. J was trimmed by 5 bases and V by 5 bases; bases with no gene match: 5. CDR1 is SGHVS, CDR2 FNYEAQ, per germline. The CDR3 sequence is 15 residues long. For the CDR3, the DNA is TGTGCCAGCAGCCCGGGACTAGCGCGTACCGGGGAGCTGTTTTTT. Translated: CASSPGLARTGELFF.

The chain joins TRBV10-2 to TRBJ1-6; TRBD1 matches 7 bases. V gave up 4 bases and J gave up 9 bases; unmatched junction bases: 12. The CDR3 length is 16 residues. CDR1 WSHSY and CDR2 SAAADI come from the germline V gene. The CDR3 reads CASSAQGSGTFSPLHF. In DNA form, the CDR3 reads TGCGCCAGCAGTGCACAGGGGAGCGGTACGTTTTCACCCCTCCACTTT.

This clonotype came up many times. The rearrangement uses TRBV25-1 and TRBJ1-2, with D perhaps matching TRBD1 (6 bases). This CDR3 comprises 12 residues. Between the trimmed V and J ends, which lost 7 bases and 5 bases, there was a span of 11 bases. In germline, CDR1 is MGHDK, CDR2 SYGVNS. For the CDR3, the DNA is TGTGCCAGCACCAGGGGCGATTATGGCTACACCTTC. It encodes CASTRGDYGYTF.

The CDR3 coding sequence is TGTGCCACCAGCAGAGGGGGGGCAGGGTCCTACGAGCAGTACTTC. Protein sequence: CATSRGGAGSYEQYF. The gene calls are TRBV15 and TRBJ2-7, with D tentatively TRBD1 or TRBD2 (6 bases each). Germline CDR1 is LNHNV and CDR2 is YYDKDF (reference sequence). The CDR3 loop spans 15 amino acids. Trimming took 1 base from V and 1 from J, leaving 11 bases between them.